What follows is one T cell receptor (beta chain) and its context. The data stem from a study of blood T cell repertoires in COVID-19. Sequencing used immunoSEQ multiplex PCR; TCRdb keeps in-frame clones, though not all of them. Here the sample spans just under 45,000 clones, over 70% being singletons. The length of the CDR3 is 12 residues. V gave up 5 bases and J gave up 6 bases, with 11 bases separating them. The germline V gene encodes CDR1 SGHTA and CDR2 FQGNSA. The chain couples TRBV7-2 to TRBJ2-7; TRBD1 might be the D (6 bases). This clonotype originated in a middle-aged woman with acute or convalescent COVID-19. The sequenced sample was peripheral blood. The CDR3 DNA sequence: TGTGCCAGCAGCCGGGGACATTCCGAGCAGTACTTC. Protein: CASSRGHSEQYF.